These 24 T cell receptor beta chains originate from one sample sequenced in a study of cytomegalovirus exposure and HLA in healthy donors. Primers included in the PCR were 60 Vbeta and 13 Jbeta primers. The assay was immunoSEQ multiplex PCR, and TCRdb's table has in-frame clones only and misses some. The sample consists of fewer than 200,000 clones, over 80% of them appearing once. Sequencing was performed on PBMCs. These receptors all stem from a woman aged 50 to 65 in good health and CMV-seropositive.

The V call is TRBV5-4, the J call TRBJ2-3, with D unresolved. Between the trimmed V and J ends, which lost 3 bases and 1 base, there was a span of 6 bases. The CDR3 length is 13 residues. Germline loops: CDR1 SGHNT, CDR2 YYREEE (reference sequence). The CDR3 loop is CASSSQGTDTQYF. The CDR3 DNA sequence: TGTGCCAGCAGCTCCCAGGGCACAGATACGCAGTATTTT. The full variable domain, completed using reference TRBV5-4 and TRBJ2-3, is ETGVTQSPTHLIKTRGQQVTLRCSSQSGHNTVSWYQQALGQGPQFIFQYYREEENGRGNFPPRFSGLQFPNYSSELNVNALELDDSALYLCASSSQGTDTQYFGPGTRLTVL.

The DNA of the CDR3 is TGCGCCAGCAGTTCCCCGACCTCACGACCGGGTCTGCATTTACATCATCATCAGCCCCAGCATTTT. Translating it yields CASSSPTSRPGLHLHHHQPQHF. V gene TRBV4-3 combines with J gene TRBJ1-5; D remains ambiguous. This CDR3 is 22 amino acids long. CDR1 and CDR2 (germline): LGHNA, YSLEER. Trimming removed 6 bases from V and 5 bases from J, with 38 bases in between.

The genes are TRBV19 and TRBJ2-1; 15 bases are shared with TRBD2. The CDR3 loop spans 15 amino acids. The germline CDR1 and CDR2 sequences are LNHDA and SQIVND (reference sequence). V dropped 5 bases and J dropped 10; count of bases not matched to a gene: 6. The CDR3 loop is CASSWTSGGADEQFF. The CDR3 DNA follows: TGTGCCAGTAGTTGGACTAGCGGGGGGGCAGACGAGCAGTTCTTC. Combining the CDR3 with reference TRBV19 and TRBJ2-1 gives the whole variable domain DGGITQSPKYLFRKEGQNVTLSCEQNLNHDAMYWYRQDPGQGLRLIYYSQIVNDFQKGDIAEGYSVSREKKESFPLTVTSAQKNPTAFYLCASSWTSGGADEQFFGPGTRLTVL.

As regards this clone: Sequence at one end of the junction differs from germline and may be a read error. The V call is TRBV7-9, the J call TRBJ1-4; possible D gene TRBD1, 6 bases. Looked up from germline, CDR1 is SEHNR and CDR2 is FQNEAQ (reference sequence). The CDR3 length is 15 residues. CDR3 in amino acids: CSSSFGRGMNEKLFF. CDR3 in DNA: TGTTCCAGCAGCTTCGGCAGGGGCATGAATGAAAAACTGTTTTTT.

This clone appeared a single time. This rearrangement joins TRBV7-2 to TRBJ2-5; no clear D gene. Deletions cut 4 bases from V and 7 bases from J, with 10 bases between. The CDR3 is 12 amino acids. Germline values: CDR1 SGHTA, CDR2 FQGNSA. The CDR3 spells CASSSRPGTQYF. CDR3 coding DNA: TGTGCCAGCAGCTCCCGCCCGGGGACCCAGTACTTC.

The sample holds one count of this clone. V gene TRBV4-3 combines with J gene TRBJ2-6, with D possibly TRBD1 on 6 matching bases. Germline CDR1 is LGHNA and CDR2 is YSLEER. The ends were cut back, 0 bases at V and 0 bases at J, with 12 bases in the middle. The CDR3 extends over 18 amino acids. The CDR3 sequence is CASSQENRVLSGANVLTF. The CDR3 coding sequence is TGCGCCAGCAGCCAAGAGAACAGGGTCCTCTCTGGGGCCAACGTCCTGACTTTC.

The chain recombines TRBV4-3 with TRBJ2-1; 9 bases line up with TRBD2. J lost 2 bases, V lost 0 bases, and 2 bases had no gene match. Germline assignment: CDR1 LGHNA and CDR2 YSLEER. This CDR3 contains 16 residues. DNA for the CDR3: TGCGCCAGCAGCCAAGATGGCGGGAGGGCCTACAATGAGCAGTTCTTC. Translation: CASSQDGGRAYNEQFF.

The J gene is TRBJ2-5, the V gene TRBV7-2; a possible D gene is TRBD2 (5 bases). The J call may be in error: the DNA end matches TRBJ2-7 better. Germline-derived CDR1 and CDR2 are SGHTA and FQGNSA. The length of the CDR3 is 15 residues. The CDR3 sequence is CASSLGGGLRYEQYF. The CDR3, as DNA: TGTGCCAGCAGCTTAGGAGGCGGGTTACGTTACGAGCAGTACTTC.

This sequence joins TRBV5-5 and TRBJ2-2, with TRBD1 matching 8 bases. Germline CDR1 and CDR2: SGHKS and YYEKEE (reference sequence). The CDR3 covers 15 residues. Unmatched junction bases numbered 6, after V lost 1 base and J lost 7 bases. The CDR3 here is CASSLTGGDFGELFF. DNA for the CDR3: TGTGCCAGCAGCTTGACAGGGGGAGATTTCGGGGAGCTGTTTTTT.

This clone was seen a handful of times. V is TRBV7-3 and J is TRBJ2-2, with D perhaps matching TRBD2 (5 bases). The germline V gene encodes CDR1 SGHTA and CDR2 FQGTGA. The CDR3 loop spans 14 amino acids. The germline V and J ends were trimmed by 1 base and 4 bases, with 7 bases remaining between them. In DNA form, the CDR3 reads TGTGCCAGCAGCTTAAAAACTAGCACCGGGGAGCTGTTTTTT. Translating it yields CASSLKTSTGELFF.

In this sample, this clone turned up a few times. The V and J genes are TRBV27 and TRBJ1-5; 8 bases fit TRBD1. Germline values: CDR1 MNHEY, CDR2 SMNVEV (reference sequence). V was pared by 9 bases and J by 4 bases, with 11 bases of the junction left unmatched. This CDR3 has 15 amino acids. The CDR3 loop is CASSPRQGWNQPQHF. CDR3 DNA: TGTGCCAGTTCGCCGAGACAGGGGTGGAATCAGCCCCAGCATTTT.

The rearrangement joins TRBV19 to TRBJ1-6; D remains unclear. Germline loops: CDR1 LNHDA, CDR2 SQIVND (reference sequence). V lost 3 bases and J 6 bases, leaving 9 bases between the germline ends. The length of the CDR3 is 14 residues. The CDR3 loop is CASSMERFNSPLHF. CDR3 nucleotides: TGTGCCAGTAGTATGGAGCGGTTTAATTCACCCCTCCACTTT.

This clone has just one count. J is TRBJ1-2 and V is TRBV5-4; the match to TRBD1 covers 12 bases. J lost 8 bases, V lost 5 bases, and 10 bases had no gene match. The CDR3 sequence is 15 residues long. Germline V lookup: CDR1 SGHNT, CDR2 YYREEE (reference sequence). CDR3 coding DNA: TGTGCCAGCAGACCTCCACCCGGGACAGGGGGCGGCTACACCTTC. Translation gives CASRPPPGTGGGYTF.

The chain has TRBV19 and TRBJ1-5; the match to TRBD1 covers 11 bases. The V gene end was trimmed by 10 bases and the J gene end by 0 bases; junction bases not matched to a gene: 5. The germline V gene has CDR1 LNHDA and CDR2 SQIVND (reference sequence). The CDR3 sequence is 15 residues long. CDR3 in DNA: TGTGCCACTAGGACAGGGGGCTATAGCAATCAGCCCCAGCATTTT. Amino acids: CATRTGGYSNQPQHF.

This clone was counted only a few times. CDR3 sequence: CASSLLGSNSYEQYF. The CDR3 DNA follows: TGTGCCAGCAGCTTGTTGGGCAGCAACTCCTACGAGCAGTACTTC. This chain uses TRBV5-4 with TRBJ2-7, with unresolved D. Germline CDR1 is SGHNT and CDR2 is YYREEE (reference sequence). V gave up 1 base and J gave up 0 bases, with 11 bases separating them. The CDR3 loop spans 15 amino acids. Combining the CDR3 with reference TRBV5-4 and TRBJ2-7 gives the whole variable domain ETGVTQSPTHLIKTRGQQVTLRCSSQSGHNTVSWYQQALGQGPQFIFQYYREEENGRGNFPPRFSGLQFPNYSSELNVNALELDDSALYLCASSLLGSNSYEQYFGPGTRLTVT.

The J gene is TRBJ2-5, the V gene TRBV18, with no clear D. Trimming took 2 bases from V and 1 from J, leaving 5 bases between them. CDR3 size: 13 residues. CDR1 and CDR2 from the germline V gene are KGHSH and LQKENI. DNA for the CDR3: TGTGCCAGCTCACCAGGGCCCCAAGAGACCCAGTACTTC. This gives the protein CASSPGPQETQYF. Filled out from reference TRBV18 and TRBJ2-5, the complete variable domain reads NAGVMQNPRHLVRRRGQEARLRCSPMKGHSHVYWYRQLPEEGLKFMVYLQKENIIDESGMPKERFSAEFPKEGPSILRIQQVVRGDSAAYFCASSPGPQETQYFGPGTRLLVL.

The chain has TRBV21-1 and TRBJ2-7; the table's D gene call, TRBD1, was not cross checked with the DNA. TRBV21-1 is tagged as a pseudogene. The CDR3 has 12 amino acids. Here the CDR3 DNA reads TGTGCCAGCGCCGCAACAGGGGGCTTCGAGTACTTC. This translates into CASAATGGFEYF.

J is TRBJ2-3 and V is TRBV7-9; D may be TRBD1 (6 bases). The CDR3 extends over 15 amino acids. Trimming left V 5 bases short and J 0 bases short, with 12 bases between. The germline V gene encodes CDR1 SEHNR and CDR2 FQNEAQ (reference sequence). The CDR3 DNA is TGTGCCAGCAGCGCCCAGGGGCTAAGCACAGATACGCAGTATTTT. This gives the protein CASSAQGLSTDTQYF. Full variable domain (remainder filled in from reference TRBV7-9 and TRBJ2-3): DTGVSQNPRHKITKRGQNVTFRCDPISEHNRLYWYRQTLGQGPEFLTYFQNEAQLEKSRLLSDRFSAERPKGSFSTLEIQRTEQGDSAMYLCASSAQGLSTDTQYFGPGTRLTVL.

The chain joins TRBV11-3 to TRBJ2-5; 11 bases are a match to TRBD2. Germline loops: CDR1 SGHNT, CDR2 YENEEA. The CDR3 sequence is 15 residues long. V shed 5 bases, J shed 5 bases, and the junction held 7 bases outside the gene matches. CDR3 in amino acids: CASSLTSGGGETQYF. Written as DNA, the CDR3 is TGTGCCAGCAGCCTAACTAGCGGGGGTGGGGAGACCCAGTACTTC.

The chain links TRBV4-2 to TRBJ2-1, with 7 bases aligning to TRBD1. The J segment lost 0 bases and the V segment lost 0 bases, leaving 5 bases of the junction unmatched. Germline assignment: CDR1 LGHNA and CDR2 YNFKEQ. The CDR3 sequence is 17 residues long. DNA for the CDR3: TGTGCCAGCAGCCAAGAAGCATCAGGGGGCTCCTACAATGAGCAGTTCTTC. This encodes CASSQEASGGSYNEQFF.

The chain recombines TRBV11-3 with TRBJ1-3, with D possibly being TRBD1 (5 bases). The CDR3 is made up of 15 amino acids. Trimming cost V 1 base and J 2 bases, with 9 bases left between them. Germline V gene sequence: CDR1 SGHNT, CDR2 YENEEA. In nucleotides, the CDR3 is TGTGCCAGCAGCTTAGGCGCGACAGCTGGAAACACCATATATTTT. Translation: CASSLGATAGNTIYF.

This clone occurred once. The chain employs TRBV25-1 and TRBJ1-2; D might be TRBD1 (5 bases). V dropped 4 bases and J dropped 4 bases, with 19 bases sitting between them. The CDR3 covers 16 residues. Germline lookup yields CDR1 MGHDK and CDR2 SYGVNS. The CDR3 is CASSVPGGQGPYGYTF. Here the CDR3 DNA reads TGTGCCAGCAGTGTACCTGGAGGGCAGGGCCCCTATGGCTACACCTTC.

This clone has just a few counts. The V gene is TRBV5-1, the J gene TRBJ2-7, with TRBD2 identical over 11 bases. The J segment lost 7 bases and the V segment lost 4 bases, leaving 10 bases of the junction unmatched. This CDR3 is 15 amino acids long. CDR1 and CDR2 (germline): SGHRS, YFSETQ. The CDR3 coding sequence is TGCGCCAGCAGCGGCACTAGCGGGGGTTTTGATGAGCAGTACTTC. Translated, it gives CASSGTSGGFDEQYF.

The chain has TRBV16 and TRBJ2-5, with D perhaps matching TRBD2 (7 bases). Trimming stripped 2 bases from V and 6 bases from J, with 13 bases between. The germline gives CDR1 KGHSY, CDR2 FQNENV. There are 14 residues in the CDR3. The DNA for the CDR3 is TGTGCCAGCAGCCAAACACAGGGAGGGCAGACCCAGTACTTC. This gives the protein CASSQTQGGQTQYF.